This T cell receptor beta chain was captured in a study of OX40 agonist ivuxolimab in advanced cancers. Looking at the study overall: The dose of intravenous ivuxolimab that patients received every 2 weeks ranged from 0.01 to 10 mg/kg. Study outcomes and limitations: Near-lowest levels of clonal expansion characterized partial responders at 0.1-3.0 mg/kg.

Assay used: immunoSEQ multiplex PCR; TCRdb lists only in-frame clones, some missing. The sample carries under 150,000 clones, 85% to 95% recorded once. A word on this clone: Its antigen is not known.

Individuals having autoimmune disease history or systemic immunosuppression were not enrolled. Trimming took 2 bases from V and 1 from J; bases not matched to a gene: 1. The CDR3 covers 16 residues. CDR1 is SGHRS and CDR2 is YFSETQ in the germline V gene. The chain uses TRBV5-1 and TRBJ2-2, with 11 bases aligning to TRBD2. The TCR comes from an adult with an advanced solid tumor such as melanoma, head and neck, liver or kidney cancer. This specimen consisted of CD4+ or CD8+ T cells sorted from blood, obtained in a trial of the OX40 agonist ivuxolimab. CDR3 in DNA: TGCGCCAGCAGCTTTAGCGGGGGGGTGAACACCGGGGAGCTGTTTTTT. Translation gives CASSFSGGVNTGELFF.